This TCR beta chain appears in the sequencing data of a study of T cells after yellow fever vaccination. Via MiXCR, TCRdb re-called the 5' RACE reads, giving one row per CDR3 protein. In the table there are about 74,000 distinct CDR3 sequences, approximately 7% of which are singletons. This clonotype was observed at least ten times. Its cognate antigen is unknown. Findings and limits, study-wide: Contaminants from the bulk population, in the form of abundant clonotypes, could be found in FACS-sorted repertoires.

The CDR3 consists of 16 residues. The V gene's germline CDR1 is SGHRS and CDR2 YFSETQ. Trimming at V came to 4 bases and at J to 0 bases, leaving 8 bases not matched to a gene. The chain uses TRBV5-1 and TRBJ1-1; 8 bases map to TRBD1. The sequence derives from a man aged 18 to 29 who received the YFV17D yellow fever vaccine. Here the sequenced sample was CD8+ T cells sorted from PBMCs, taken 4 to 5 days after the first yellow fever vaccination. Here the CDR3 DNA reads TGCGCCAGCAGCGACGGGACAGGTCTCATGAACACTGAAGCTTTCTTT. It translates to CASSDGTGLMNTEAFF.